A single sample is the source of the 10 T cell receptor beta chains below, sequenced in a study of T-cell reconstitution after alpha-beta-depleted transplantation in children. Using unique molecular identifiers, the investigators prepared the TCRbeta library. Each CDR3 protein is one row after TCRdb ran MiXCR on the PCR reads. The sample gives 480,000 or so distinct CDR3 sequences, 10% to 13% of which show up once; roughly 2.1% is in the top ten. The sample was PBMCs, taken before TCRalphabeta/CD19-depleted stem cell transplant. Receptor source: a child aged 2 to 10 with inherited bone marrow failure, due to receive a stem cell transplant.

The chain joins TRBV19 to TRBJ2-1; D not resolved. The V gene lost 2 bases and the J gene lost 0 bases, with 5 bases spanning the gap. CDR3 length: 14 amino acids. Germline V lookup: CDR1 LNHDA, CDR2 SQIVND (reference sequence). The CDR3 sequence is CASSIISSYNEQFF. In DNA, the CDR3 is TGTGCCAGTAGTATAATAAGCTCCTACAATGAGCAGTTCTTC.

Remarks on this clonotype: A much larger clone is a single base away; this may be a read error. The chain employs TRBV7-9 and TRBJ1-2, with 8 bases that match TRBD1. Germline loops: CDR1 SEHNR, CDR2 FQNEAQ (reference sequence). CDR3 length: 12 residues. With V trimmed by 2 bases and J by 14 bases, 7 bases remained unmatched. CDR3 residues: CASSLRWDRKTF. Written as DNA, the CDR3 is TGTGCCAGCAGCTTACGATGGGACAGGAAAACCTTC.

This clonotype was found many times. The chain combines TRBV5-1 with TRBJ1-6; 10 nucleotides agree with TRBD1. Looked up from germline, CDR1 is SGHRS and CDR2 is YFSETQ. The CDR3 sequence is 14 residues long. V shed 3 bases, J shed 9 bases, and the junction held 3 bases outside the gene matches. The CDR3 DNA reads TGCGCCAGCAGCTATGGGACAGGGGTTTCACCCCTCCACTTT. Encoded protein: CASSYGTGVSPLHF.

This clonotype came up many times. The rearrangement uses TRBV5-5 and TRBJ2-3, with 8 nucleotides matching TRBD2. CDR1 is SGHKS, CDR2 YYEKEE, per germline (reference sequence). V shed 6 bases, J shed 1 base, and the junction held 7 bases outside the gene matches. This CDR3 region has 15 residues. DNA of the CDR3: TGTGCCAGCAACAGAGCGGGAGTGGGCACAGATACGCAGTATTTT. Protein sequence: CASNRAGVGTDTQYF.

This clonotype showed up many times. The V call is TRBV6-2 or TRBV6-3, the J call TRBJ2-7; D may be TRBD2 (6 bases). Germline CDR1 reads MNHEY; CDR2 reads SVGEGT. This CDR3 contains 14 residues. Trimming took 6 bases from V and 5 from J, leaving 17 bases between them. Here the CDR3 reads CASSNRKRVHEQYF. Written as DNA, the CDR3 is TGTGCCAGCAGCAACAGGAAGCGGGTCCACGAGCAGTACTTC.

This clonotype was detected ten times or more. The chain employs TRBV7-8 and TRBJ1-6; D is possibly TRBD1 (6 bases). This CDR3 has 14 residues. V was cut by 5 bases and J by 7 bases, with 12 bases left in between. The germline CDR1 and CDR2 sequences are SGHVS and FQNEAQ. The CDR3 loop is CASSIWTANSPLHF. The CDR3, as DNA: TGTGCCAGCAGCATTTGGACAGCCAATTCACCCCTCCACTTT.

This clonotype was picked up many times. V and J are TRBV7-9 and TRBJ2-7; D gene ambiguous. The CDR3 loop spans 12 amino acids. Germline lookup yields CDR1 SEHNR and CDR2 FQNEAQ (reference sequence). Trimming removed 8 bases from V and 5 bases from J, with 13 bases in between. The DNA of the CDR3 is TGTGCCAGCTCATCAGGTTCCCACGAGCAGTACTTC. Its translation: CASSSGSHEQYF.

This clonotype has a count of ten or more. The chain uses TRBV4-3 and TRBJ2-3; D not certain. The ends were cut back, 0 bases at V and 0 bases at J, with 7 bases in the middle. CDR1 is LGHNA and CDR2 is YSLEER in the germline V gene. The CDR3 runs 15 residues. The CDR3 here is CASSQDRASTDTQYF. In DNA form, the CDR3 reads TGCGCCAGCAGCCAAGATCGGGCCAGCACAGATACGCAGTATTTT.

This clonotype was counted only a few times. The chain couples TRBV24-1 to TRBJ2-5, with D possibly being TRBD1 (5 bases). With 0 bases removed from V and 3 bases from J, the gap between germline ends came to 10 bases. Germline lookup yields CDR1 KGHDR and CDR2 SFDVKD. The length of the CDR3 is 15 residues. The CDR3 sequence: CATSDLRQGKETQYF. CDR3 nucleotides: TGTGCCACCAGTGATTTGAGGCAGGGAAAAGAGACCCAGTACTTC.

This clonotype showed up many times. The rearrangement links TRBV6-6 to TRBJ2-2, with D tentatively TRBD1 (5 bases). Germline V CDR1 and CDR2: MNHNY, SVGAGI (reference sequence). Trimming took 7 bases from V and 6 from J, leaving 12 bases between them. CDR3 size: 13 residues. The CDR3 DNA sequence: TGTGCCAGCACCACACAGGCTTCCGGGGAGCTGTTTTTT. It yields the protein CASTTQASGELFF.